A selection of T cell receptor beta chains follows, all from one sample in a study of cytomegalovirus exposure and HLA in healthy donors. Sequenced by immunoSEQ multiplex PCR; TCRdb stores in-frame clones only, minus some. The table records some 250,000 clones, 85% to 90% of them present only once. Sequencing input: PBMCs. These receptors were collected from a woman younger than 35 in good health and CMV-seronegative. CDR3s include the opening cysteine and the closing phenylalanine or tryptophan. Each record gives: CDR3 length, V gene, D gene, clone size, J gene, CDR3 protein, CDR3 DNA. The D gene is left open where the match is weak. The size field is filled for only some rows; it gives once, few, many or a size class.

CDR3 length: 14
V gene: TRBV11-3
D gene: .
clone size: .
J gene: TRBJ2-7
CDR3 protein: CASSLSDTSYEQYF
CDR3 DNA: TGTGCCAGCAGCTTAAGTGACACATCCTACGAGCAGTACTTC

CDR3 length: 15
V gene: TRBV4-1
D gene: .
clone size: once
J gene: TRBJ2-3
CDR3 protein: CASSQVSRAADTQYF
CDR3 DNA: TGCGCCAGCAGCCAAGTGTCGAGGGCGGCAGATACGCAGTATTTT

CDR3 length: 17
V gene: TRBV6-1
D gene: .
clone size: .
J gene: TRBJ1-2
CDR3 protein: CASSESLPFEGAYGYTF
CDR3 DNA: TGTGCCAGCAGTGAAAGTCTCCCCTTTGAAGGGGCGTACGGCTACACCTTC

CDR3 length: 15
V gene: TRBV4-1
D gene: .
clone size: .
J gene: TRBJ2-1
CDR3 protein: CASSLMGGGDGEQFF
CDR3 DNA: TGCGCCAGCAGCCTCATGGGAGGGGGGGACGGTGAGCAGTTCTTC

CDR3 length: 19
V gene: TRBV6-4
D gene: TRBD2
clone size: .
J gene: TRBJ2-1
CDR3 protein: CASSDAWLAGGCSYNEQFF
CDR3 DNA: TGTGCCAGCAGTGATGCCTGGCTAGCGGGGGGGTGCTCCTACAATGAGCAGTTCTTC

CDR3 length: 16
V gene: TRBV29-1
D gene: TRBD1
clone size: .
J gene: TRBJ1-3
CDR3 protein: CSVETGGASSGNTIYF
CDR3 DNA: TGCAGCGTGGAGACAGGGGGCGCCAGCTCTGGAAACACCATATATTTT

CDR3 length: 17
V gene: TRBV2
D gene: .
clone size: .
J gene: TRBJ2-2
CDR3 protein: CASMTGPRYRNTGELFF
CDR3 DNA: TGTGCCAGCATGACAGGCCCAAGGTACAGGAACACCGGGGAGCTGTTTTTT

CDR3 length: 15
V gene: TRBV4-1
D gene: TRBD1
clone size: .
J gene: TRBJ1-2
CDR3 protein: CASSQAGTGMVGYTF
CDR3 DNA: TGCGCCAGCAGCCAGGCAGGGACAGGGATGGTTGGCTACACCTTC

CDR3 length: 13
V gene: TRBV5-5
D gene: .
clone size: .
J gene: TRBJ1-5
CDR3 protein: CASSLYGNQPQHF
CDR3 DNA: TGTGCCAGCAGCTTGTACGGGAATCAGCCCCAGCATTTT

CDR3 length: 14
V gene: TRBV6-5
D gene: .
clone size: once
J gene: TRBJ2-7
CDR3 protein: CASSQIAPPYEQYF
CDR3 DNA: TGTGCCAGCAGTCAAATAGCACCTCCCTACGAGCAGTACTTC

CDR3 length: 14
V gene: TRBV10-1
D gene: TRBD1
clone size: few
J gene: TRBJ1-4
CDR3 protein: CASSVTGEDEKLFF
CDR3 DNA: TGCGCCAGCAGTGTGACAGGGGAGGATGAAAAACTGTTTTTT

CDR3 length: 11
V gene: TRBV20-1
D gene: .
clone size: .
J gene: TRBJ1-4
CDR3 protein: CSAHNREKLFF
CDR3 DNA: TGCAGTGCTCATAACCGGGAAAAACTGTTTTTT

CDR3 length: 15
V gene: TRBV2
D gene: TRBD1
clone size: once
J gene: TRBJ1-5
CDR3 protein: CASRPTGGGGQPQHF
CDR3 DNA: TGTGCCAGCAGGCCTACAGGGGGCGGGGGTCAGCCCCAGCATTTT

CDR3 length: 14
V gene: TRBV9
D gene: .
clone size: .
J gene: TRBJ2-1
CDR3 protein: CASSVVPGVNEQFF
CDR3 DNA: TGTGCCAGCAGCGTAGTGCCAGGGGTCAATGAGCAGTTCTTC

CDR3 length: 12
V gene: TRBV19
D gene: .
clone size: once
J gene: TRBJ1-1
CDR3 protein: CASSMNRVEAFF
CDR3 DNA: TGTGCCAGTAGTATGAATCGGGTGGAAGCTTTCTTT

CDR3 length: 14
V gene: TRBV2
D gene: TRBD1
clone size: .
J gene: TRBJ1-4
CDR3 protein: CASGRQGAGEKLFF
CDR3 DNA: TGTGCCAGCGGCCGACAGGGCGCGGGCGAAAAACTGTTTTTT

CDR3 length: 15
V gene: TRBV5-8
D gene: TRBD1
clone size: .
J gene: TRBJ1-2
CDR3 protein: CASSSGQGLNYGYTF
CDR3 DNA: TGTGCCAGCAGCTCCGGACAGGGGTTAAACTATGGCTACACCTTC

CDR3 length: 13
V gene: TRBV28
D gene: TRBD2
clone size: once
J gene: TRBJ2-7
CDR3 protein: CASNSGGMDEQYF
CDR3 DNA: TGTGCCAGCAATAGCGGGGGGATGGACGAGCAGTACTTC

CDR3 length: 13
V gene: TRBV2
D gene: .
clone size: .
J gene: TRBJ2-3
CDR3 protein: CASRGVYPDTQYF
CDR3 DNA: TGTGCCAGCAGAGGGGTTTATCCAGATACGCAGTATTTT

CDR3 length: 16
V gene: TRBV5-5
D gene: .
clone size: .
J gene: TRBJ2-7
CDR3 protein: CASSLLSELGAYEQYF
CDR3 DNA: TGTGCCAGCAGCTTGTTATCGGAGTTAGGAGCCTACGAGCAGTACTTC

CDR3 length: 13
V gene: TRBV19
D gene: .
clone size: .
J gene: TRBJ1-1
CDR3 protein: CASKGLLNTEAFF
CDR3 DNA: TGTGCCAGTAAGGGACTTCTGAACACTGAAGCTTTCTTT

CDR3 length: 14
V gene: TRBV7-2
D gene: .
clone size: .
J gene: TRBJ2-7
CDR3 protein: CASRNTTDSYEQYF
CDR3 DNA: TGTGCCAGCAGAAATACGACAGATTCCTACGAGCAGTACTTC

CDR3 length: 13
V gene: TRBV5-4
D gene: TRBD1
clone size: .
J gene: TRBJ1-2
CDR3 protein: CASSPTGDYGYTF
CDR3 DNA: TGTGCCAGCAGCCCAACAGGGGACTATGGCTACACCTTC

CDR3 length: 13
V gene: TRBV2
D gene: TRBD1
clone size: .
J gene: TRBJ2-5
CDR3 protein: CASSQDRAETQYF
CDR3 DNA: TGTGCCAGCAGTCAGGACAGGGCAGAGACCCAGTACTTC

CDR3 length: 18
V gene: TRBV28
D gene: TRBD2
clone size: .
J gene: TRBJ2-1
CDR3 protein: CASSLEILRRGGYNEQFF
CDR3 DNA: TGTGCCAGCAGTTTAGAGATTTTAAGGCGGGGAGGGTACAATGAGCAGTTCTTC

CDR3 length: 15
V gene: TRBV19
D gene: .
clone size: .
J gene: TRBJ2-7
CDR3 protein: CASSIVGGSVYEQYF
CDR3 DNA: TGTGCCAGTAGTATAGTTGGCGGATCTGTTTATGAGCAGTACTTC

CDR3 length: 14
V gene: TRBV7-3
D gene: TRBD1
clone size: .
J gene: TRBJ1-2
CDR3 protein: CASSRGQGASGYTF
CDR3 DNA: TGTGCCAGCAGCCGGGGACAGGGGGCGAGTGGCTACACCTTC

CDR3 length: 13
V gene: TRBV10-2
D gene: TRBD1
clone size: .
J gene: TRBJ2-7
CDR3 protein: CASMDRGSYEQYF
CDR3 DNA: TGCGCCAGCATGGACAGGGGGTCCTACGAGCAGTACTTC

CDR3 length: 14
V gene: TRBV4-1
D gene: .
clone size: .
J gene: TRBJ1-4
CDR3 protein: CASSQDSDNEKLFF
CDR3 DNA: TGCGCCAGCAGCCAGGACAGCGATAATGAAAAACTGTTTTTT

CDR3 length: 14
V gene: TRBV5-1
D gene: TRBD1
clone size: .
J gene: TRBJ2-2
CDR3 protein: CASRQGQNTGELFF
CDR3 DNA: TGCGCCAGCAGACAGGGGCAGAACACCGGGGAGCTGTTTTTT

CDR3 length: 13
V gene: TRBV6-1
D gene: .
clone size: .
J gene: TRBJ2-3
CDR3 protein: CASRRTATDTQYF
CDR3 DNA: TGTGCCAGCAGACGGACAGCAACAGATACGCAGTATTTT

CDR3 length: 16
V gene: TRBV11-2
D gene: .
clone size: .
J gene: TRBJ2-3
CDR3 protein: CASSAGTTQNTDTQYF
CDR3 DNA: TGTGCCAGCAGCGCAGGGACAACTCAGAACACAGATACGCAGTATTTT

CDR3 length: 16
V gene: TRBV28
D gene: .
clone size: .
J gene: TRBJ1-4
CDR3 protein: CASSPQREGEGEKLFF
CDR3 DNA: TGTGCCAGCAGTCCCCAAAGGGAGGGGGAAGGTGAAAAACTGTTTTTT

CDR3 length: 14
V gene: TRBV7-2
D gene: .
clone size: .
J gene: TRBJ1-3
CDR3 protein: CASSLGGSGNTIYF
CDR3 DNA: TGTGCCAGCAGCTTAGGAGGTTCTGGAAACACCATATATTTT

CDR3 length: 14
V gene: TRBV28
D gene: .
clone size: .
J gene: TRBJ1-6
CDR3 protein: CASLPGSYNSPLHF
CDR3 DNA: TGTGCCAGCCTCCCCGGCTCCTATAATTCACCCCTCCACTTT

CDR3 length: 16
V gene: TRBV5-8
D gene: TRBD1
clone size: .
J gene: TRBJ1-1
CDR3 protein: CASKPWIQGGNTEAFF
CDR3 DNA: TGTGCCAGCAAACCATGGATACAGGGGGGGAACACTGAAGCTTTCTTT

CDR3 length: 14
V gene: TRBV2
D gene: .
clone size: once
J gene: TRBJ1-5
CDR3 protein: CASRWAAGNQPQHF
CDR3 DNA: TGTGCCAGCAGATGGGCCGCGGGGAATCAGCCCCAGCATTTT

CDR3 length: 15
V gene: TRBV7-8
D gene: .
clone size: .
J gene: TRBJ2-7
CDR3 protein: CASSSDGTWIDEQYF
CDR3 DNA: TGTGCCAGCAGCTCAGACGGGACATGGATCGACGAGCAGTACTTC

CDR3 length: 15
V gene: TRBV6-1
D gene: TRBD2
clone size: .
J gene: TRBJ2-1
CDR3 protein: CASMSVKRGGNEQFF
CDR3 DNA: TGTGCCAGCATGAGTGTTAAGCGGGGGGGCAATGAGCAGTTCTTC

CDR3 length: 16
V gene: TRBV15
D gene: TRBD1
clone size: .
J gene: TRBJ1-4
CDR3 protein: CATSRDRGTANEKLFF
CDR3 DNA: TGTGCCACCAGCAGAGATCGGGGGACAGCTAATGAAAAACTGTTTTTT

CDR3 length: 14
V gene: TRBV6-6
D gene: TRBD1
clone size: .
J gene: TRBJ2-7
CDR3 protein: CASRPRTGGYEQYF
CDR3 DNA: TGTGCCAGCAGACCCCGGACAGGGGGTTACGAGCAGTACTTC

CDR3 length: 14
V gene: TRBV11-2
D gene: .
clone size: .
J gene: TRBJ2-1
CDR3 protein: CASSLVEGHNEQFF
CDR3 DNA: TGTGCCAGCAGCTTAGTGGAGGGTCACAATGAGCAGTTCTTC

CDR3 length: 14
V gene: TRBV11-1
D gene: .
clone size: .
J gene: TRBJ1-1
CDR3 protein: CASSLEERNTEAFF
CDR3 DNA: TGTGCCAGCAGCTTAGAGGAGCGAAACACTGAAGCTTTCTTT

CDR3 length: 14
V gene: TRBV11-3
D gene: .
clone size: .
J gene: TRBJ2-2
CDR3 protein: CASSFQGRTGELFF
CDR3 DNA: TGTGCCAGCAGCTTCCAGGGTAGGACCGGGGAGCTGTTTTTT

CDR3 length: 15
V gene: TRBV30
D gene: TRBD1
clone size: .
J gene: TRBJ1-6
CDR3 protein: CAWMPLTGGNSPLHF
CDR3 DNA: TGTGCCTGGATGCCGCTGACAGGGGGTAATTCACCCCTCCACTTT

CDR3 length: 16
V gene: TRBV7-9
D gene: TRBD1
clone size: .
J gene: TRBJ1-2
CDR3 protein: CASSLALTGGTKGYTF
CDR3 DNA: TGTGCCAGCAGCTTAGCTCTAACAGGGGGGACTAAGGGCTACACCTTC

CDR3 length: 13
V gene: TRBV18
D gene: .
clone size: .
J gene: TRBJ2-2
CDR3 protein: CASSTGGTGELFF
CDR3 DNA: TGTGCCAGCTCCACCGGGGGCACCGGGGAGCTGTTTTTT

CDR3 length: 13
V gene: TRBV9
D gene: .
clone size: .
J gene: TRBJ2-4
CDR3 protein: CASSADRGNIQYF
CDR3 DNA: TGTGCCAGCAGCGCGGACAGAGGTAACATTCAGTACTTC

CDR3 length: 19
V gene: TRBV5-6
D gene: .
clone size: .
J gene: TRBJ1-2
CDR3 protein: CASSLVGWRGRPSCYGYTF
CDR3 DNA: TGTGCCAGCAGCTTGGTGGGGTGGCGGGGGCGCCCATCCTGCTATGGCTACACCTTC

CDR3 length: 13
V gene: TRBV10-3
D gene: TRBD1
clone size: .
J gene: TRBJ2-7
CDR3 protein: CAISEYRGYEQYF
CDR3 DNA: TGTGCCATCAGTGAATACAGGGGCTACGAGCAGTACTTC

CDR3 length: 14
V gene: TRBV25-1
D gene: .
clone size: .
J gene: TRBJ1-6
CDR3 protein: CASSEGPVDSPLHF
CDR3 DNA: TGTGCCAGCAGTGAGGGCCCCGTCGACTCACCCCTCCACTTT

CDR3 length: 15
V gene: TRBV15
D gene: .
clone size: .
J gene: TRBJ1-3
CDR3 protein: CATSRTRSPGNTIYF
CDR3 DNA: TGTGCCACCAGCCGAACGAGGTCGCCTGGAAACACCATATATTTT

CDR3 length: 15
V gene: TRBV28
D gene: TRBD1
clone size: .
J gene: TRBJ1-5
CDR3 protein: CASTTGTGGVQPQHF
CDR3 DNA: TGTGCCAGCACTACCGGGACAGGGGGCGTTCAGCCCCAGCATTTT

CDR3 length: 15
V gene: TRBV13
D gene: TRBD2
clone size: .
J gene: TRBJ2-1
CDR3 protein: CASSLELAGGNEQFF
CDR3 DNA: TGTGCCAGCAGCTTAGAGTTAGCGGGGGGCAATGAGCAGTTCTTC

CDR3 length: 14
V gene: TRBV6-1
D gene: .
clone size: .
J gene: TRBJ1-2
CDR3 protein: CASSELGDTYGYTF
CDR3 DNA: TGTGCCAGCAGTGAACTGGGGGACACCTATGGCTACACCTTC

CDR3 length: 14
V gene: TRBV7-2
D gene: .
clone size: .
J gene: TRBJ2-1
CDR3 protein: CASSQIQGSAEQFF
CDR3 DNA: TGTGCCAGCAGTCAGATCCAGGGCTCAGCTGAGCAGTTCTTC

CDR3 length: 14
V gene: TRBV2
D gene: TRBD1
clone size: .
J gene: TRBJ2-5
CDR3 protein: CASRWDRGSETQYF
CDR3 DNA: TGTGCCAGCAGGTGGGACAGGGGGTCGGAGACCCAGTACTTC

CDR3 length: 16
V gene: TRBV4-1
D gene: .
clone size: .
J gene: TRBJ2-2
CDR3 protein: CASSLAGERVGGELFF
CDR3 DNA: TGCGCCAGCAGCCTCGCTGGGGAGAGAGTAGGCGGGGAGCTGTTTTTT

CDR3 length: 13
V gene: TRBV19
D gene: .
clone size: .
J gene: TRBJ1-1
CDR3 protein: CASSIEGVTEAFF
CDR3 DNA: TGTGCCAGTAGTATAGAAGGGGTCACTGAAGCTTTCTTT